This entry describes one T cell receptor (beta chain). Between the trimmed V and J ends, which lost 4 bases and 1 base, there was a span of 13 bases. This CDR3 region has 14 residues. Germline-derived CDR1 and CDR2 are GTSNPN and SVGIG (reference sequence). These data originate in a study of cytomegalovirus exposure and HLA in healthy donors. PCR involved 60 Vbeta and 13 Jbeta primers. The repertoire was sequenced with immunoSEQ multiplex PCR; TCRdb's copy has only in-frame clones and lacks some. The sample lists more than 90,000 clones; roughly 74% were seen once. Sequenced material: PBMCs. This chain links TRBV30 with TRBJ1-1; tentative D call: TRBD1 (5 bases). This TCR was recovered from a woman between 40 and 50 years old in good health and CMV-seronegative. Written as DNA, the CDR3 is TGTGCCTGGACTCAGGACATCCGGAACACTGAAGCTTTCTTT. Encoded protein: CAWTQDIRNTEAFF.